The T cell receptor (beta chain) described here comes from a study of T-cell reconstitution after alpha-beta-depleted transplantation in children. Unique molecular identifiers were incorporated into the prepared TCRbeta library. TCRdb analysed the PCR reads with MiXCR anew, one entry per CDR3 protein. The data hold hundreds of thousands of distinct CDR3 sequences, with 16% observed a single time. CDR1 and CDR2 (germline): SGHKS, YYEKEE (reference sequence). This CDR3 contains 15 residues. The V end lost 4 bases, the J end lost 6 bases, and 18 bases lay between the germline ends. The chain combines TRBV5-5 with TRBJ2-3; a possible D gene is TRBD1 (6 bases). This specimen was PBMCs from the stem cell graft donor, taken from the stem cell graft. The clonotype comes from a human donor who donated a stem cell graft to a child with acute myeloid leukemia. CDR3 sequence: CASSASGARVDTQYF. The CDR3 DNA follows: TGTGCCAGCAGCGCCTCAGGGGCACGCGTCGATACGCAGTATTTT.